The 12 T cell receptor beta chains in this list originate from one sample, sequenced in a study of T cells after somatic rescue of genetic block. Profiled with immunoSEQ multiplex PCR; TCRdb holds only in-frame clones, not every one. The sample carries some 15,000 clones, 60% to 80% recorded once. The specimen was peripheral blood mononuclear cells (PBMCs). These receptors were collected from a boy between 10 and 17 years old.

V is TRBV27 and J is TRBJ1-5, with a weak D call TRBD1 (6 bases). The CDR3 is 16 residues long. CDR1 and CDR2 from the germline V gene are MNHEY and SMNVEV (reference sequence). V gave up 2 bases and J gave up 5 bases, with 16 bases separating them. For the CDR3, the DNA is TGTGCCAGCAGTTTAATGGGCCCGAGGGGGTATCAGCCCCAGCATTTT. Encoded protein: CASSLMGPRGYQPQHF.

V gene TRBV5-1 combines with J gene TRBJ1-2; TRBD1 matches at 8 bases. Germline assignment: CDR1 SGHRS and CDR2 YFSETQ. V gave up 1 base and J gave up 4 bases; unmatched junction bases: 12. The CDR3 is 17 amino acids. As DNA, the CDR3 is TGCGCCAGCAGCTTGAGGACAGGGCCTGATGGATCCTATGGCTACACCTTC. Protein product: CASSLRTGPDGSYGYTF.

The chain combines TRBV18 with TRBJ2-1, with D tentatively TRBD1 or TRBD2 (5 bases each). In germline, CDR1 is KGHSH, CDR2 LQKENI. The CDR3 length is 14 residues. Trimming took 1 base from V and 4 from J, leaving 8 bases between them. The CDR3 DNA is TGTGCCAGCTCACCACGGGACCAGTACAATGAGCAGTTCTTC. Translating it yields CASSPRDQYNEQFF.

The chain couples TRBV29-1 to TRBJ1-1; TRBD1 matches 9 bases. The CDR3 sequence is 13 residues long. The germline V gene has CDR1 SQVTM and CDR2 ANQGSEA. Here the CDR3 DNA reads TGCAGAGTGTCCGGGACAGGGAGCACTGAAGCTTTCTTT. Its translation is CRVSGTGSTEAFF. Full variable domain (remainder filled in from reference TRBV29-1 and TRBJ1-1): SAVISQKPSRDICQRGTSLTIQCQVDSQVTMMFWYRQQPGQSLTLIATANQGSEATYESGFVIDKFPISRPNLTFSTLTVSNMSPEDSSIYLCRVSGTGSTEAFFGQGTRLTVV.

This chain joins TRBV4-1 and TRBJ2-7; 11 bases line up with TRBD2. Per germline, CDR1 MGHRA and CDR2 YSYEKL. V dropped 3 bases and J dropped 3; count of bases not matched to a gene: 7. The CDR3 extends over 16 amino acids. The CDR3, as DNA: TGCGCCAGCAGCCATATCGGACTAGCGGGTGGCTACGAGCAGTACTTC. This sequence encodes CASSHIGLAGGYEQYF.

This sequence joins TRBV4-1 and TRBJ2-7; 8 nucleotides match TRBD2. From germline, CDR1 is MGHRA and CDR2 YSYEKL. After removal of 3 bases from V and 5 bases from J, the junction contained 6 bases not matched to a gene. This CDR3 comprises 14 residues. The CDR3 nucleotides read TGCGCCAGCAGCCAGGAGACTAGCGTAAACGAGCAGTACTTC. This sequence encodes CASSQETSVNEQYF.

The J gene is TRBJ2-7, the V gene TRBV6-6; D tentatively fits TRBD1 or TRBD2 (5 bases each). CDR3 length: 15 residues. Trimming pared 5 bases from V and 3 bases from J, leaving 17 bases between. Germline CDR1 reads MNHNY; CDR2 reads SVGAGI (reference sequence). CDR3 region: CASSRDHRDVYEQYF. DNA of the CDR3: TGTGCCAGCAGTAGGGATCACCGGGACGTCTACGAGCAGTACTTC.

The chain joins TRBV28 to TRBJ1-6; possibly TRBD1 for D (6 bases). CDR3 size: 13 residues. V gave up 10 bases and J gave up 9 bases, with 16 bases separating them. CDR1 is MDHEN, CDR2 SYDVKM, per germline. DNA for the CDR3: TGTGCCACCCGGGGGCCGAGAGGTTCACCCCTCCACTTT. It encodes CATRGPRGSPLHF.

The chain carries TRBV14 and TRBJ2-7; 9 bases are a match to TRBD1. CDR1 and CDR2 from the germline V gene are SGHDN and FVKESK. J lost 4 bases, V lost 0 bases, and 4 bases had no gene match. This CDR3 comprises 15 residues. CDR3 sequence (DNA): TGTGCCAGCAGCCAAGATTTGGGACAGGGTTACGAGCAGTACTTC. Translation gives CASSQDLGQGYEQYF.

The chain is built from TRBV2 and TRBJ2-3, with a tentative D call TRBD2 (5 bases). The CDR3 length is 16 residues. V was trimmed by 0 bases and J by 3 bases, leaving 13 bases between them. Germline V CDR1 and CDR2: SNHLY, FYNNEI. The CDR3 here is CASSEARVVGTDTQYF. The DNA for the CDR3 is TGTGCCAGCAGTGAAGCGAGGGTAGTGGGGACAGATACGCAGTATTTT.

This chain connects TRBV6-1 to TRBJ1-5; D is unresolved. The V end lost 7 bases, the J end lost 4 bases, and 8 bases lay between the germline ends. Germline CDR1 reads MNHNS; CDR2 reads SASEGT. The CDR3 extends over 12 amino acids. CDR3 nucleotide sequence: TGTGCCAGCAATCGCGGGAATCAGCCCCAGCATTTT. Amino acids: CASNRGNQPQHF.

The chain uses TRBV5-5 and TRBJ2-7, with 11 bases matching TRBD1. Germline V gene data show CDR1 as SGHKS and CDR2 as YYEKEE (reference sequence). Losses at the gene ends were 5 bases for V and 6 bases for J; bases not matched to a gene: 4. The CDR3 extends over 13 amino acids. The CDR3 here is CASSPGTGGEQYF. As DNA, the CDR3 is TGTGCCAGCAGTCCCGGGACAGGGGGCGAGCAGTACTTC.